This T cell receptor (beta chain) came from a study of OX40 agonist ivuxolimab in advanced cancers. With respect to the entire study: Ivuxolimab, which targeted the costimulatory receptor OX40 (CD134), was an agonistic, fully human IgG2 monoclonal antibody. Intravenous ivuxolimab was administered to patients every 2 weeks at six dose levels: 0.01, 0.1, 0.3, 1.5, 3 and 10 mg/kg. Among the roughly 50 dose-escalation patients, around 19 had hepatocellular carcinoma, roughly 15 melanoma, 9 renal cell carcinoma and 9 head and neck cancer. A male proportion of nearly 85% and a mean age of 60 years, ranging from roughly 23 to 79, were recorded for the dose-escalation cohort. Patients were allowed to have had prior anti-PD-1, anti-PD-L1 or anti-CTLA-4 therapy, and roughly two fifths of the dose-escalation patients had been treated with checkpoint inhibitors. Three dose-escalation patients achieved partial responses, one with hepatocellular carcinoma and two with cutaneous melanoma. The point of sequencing TCRbeta in the periphery was to test whether ivuxolimab changed TCR sequence diversity and drove clonal T-cell expansion. The monotherapy dose-escalation portion (N of about 49 patients) of the phase I ivuxolimab trial is reported in the paper. Points the paper makes about the study in general: On average, CD8+ T cells showed more expanded clones than CD4+ T cells after ivuxolimab. Low levels of normalized T-cell clonal expansion were also seen in some nonresponding patients. Antigen specificity was not determined for the clonally expanded peripheral T cells. Partial responders in the 0.1-3.0 mg/kg groups had among the lowest normalized peripheral clonal expansion, especially among CD8+ T cells. At doses of 0.1 to 3.0 mg/kg, clonal expansion of both CD4+ and CD8+ T cells in blood was seen between baseline and week 6.

Taken from the germline V gene, the CDR1 and CDR2 loops are SNHLY and FYNNEI. The V and J ends are trimmed by 7 bases and 0 bases, leaving 8 bases between them. From cysteine to phenylalanine, the CDR3 is 13 amino acids long. Only the CDR3 portion is preserved as DNA: 39 bases, with reading frame beginning at the first base. Patients with a history of autoimmune disease or receiving systemic immunosuppression were excluded from the trial. Peripheral blood for TCR sequencing was drawn from every dose cohort at baseline, at cycle 4 day 1 and at cycle 7 day 1. Samples came from an open-label, multicenter, first-in-human phase I dose-escalation trial of ivuxolimab. The trial enrolled adults with locally advanced or metastatic head and neck squamous cell, hepatocellular, melanoma or renal cell carcinoma. Before TCR sequencing, CD4+ T cells and CD8+ T cells from peripheral blood were sorted into separate populations.

To sequence the TCRbeta CDR3 region, genomic DNA was isolated from the sorted cells. The immunoSEQ Assay was used for sequencing of TCRbeta CDR3 regions. Drawn from immuneACCESS, this table holds only the in-frame rearrangements with V and J called that TCRdb kept. Clones are partly lost; checked studies trace under half to an unresolved V gene and leave the rest unexplained. This sample has about 40,000 clones in its table, and around 86% of those were observed once. Jointly, the top ten make up roughly 2.4% of the sample. Comment on this clone: The antigen this receptor binds is unknown. Base quality data are lacking; no much larger clone is found one base away.

The TCR comes from an adult with an advanced solid tumor such as melanoma, head and neck, liver or kidney cancer. The sequencing used CD4+ or CD8+ T cells sorted from blood, collected in a trial of the OX40 agonist ivuxolimab. In this chain, TRBV2 is recombined with TRBJ2-3; 6 matching bases give a weak D call of TRBD2. This receptor has the CDR3 CASKTSSTDTQYF. The DNA sequence is as follows: TGTGCCAGCAAAACTAGCAGCACAGATACGCAGTATTTT.